This is a list of T cell receptor beta chains from one sample in a study of T cell repertoires in cytomegalovirus infection. TCRdb reanalysed the reads using MiXCR and keeps one entry per CDR3 protein. The sample includes about 300,000 distinct CDR3 sequences, about 8.8% of them seen just once. Material for sequencing was PBMCs. The receptor source for this set is a human donor in good health (CMV status not recorded). Some clones in this sample may be carry-over from other donors' samples. Each CDR3 is given with its conserved first and last residue. A D gene is named only where the DNA matches it firmly. Rows give clone size only sometimes, using once, few, many, or a class for an expanded clone.

TRBV2	NA	TRBJ1-5	few	CASSRGGTTYQPQHF	TGTGCCAGCAGTAGGGGAGGGACAACCTATCAGCCCCAGCATTTT
TRBV28	TRBD2	TRBJ2-1	many	CASSLRRGGPLNEQFF	TGTGCCAGCAGTTTACGACGGGGGGGGCCTTTAAATGAGCAGTTCTTC
TRBV12-3/TRBV12-4	TRBD2	TRBJ2-5	many	CASSWTREETQYF	TGTGCCAGCAGTTGGACTAGGGAAGAGACCCAGTACTTC
TRBV20-1	TRBD2	TRBJ2-1	many	CSARDSGVYNEQFF	TGCAGTGCTAGAGATAGCGGGGTATACAATGAGCAGTTCTTC
TRBV20-1	NA	TRBJ1-6	once	CSANGHGQINSPLHF	TGCAGCGCTAATGGTCACGGACAAATAAATTCACCCCTCCACTTT
TRBV29-1	TRBD2	TRBJ2-3	many	CSVAAGGPDTQYF	TGCAGCGTTGCGGCGGGGGGGCCAGATACGCAGTATTTT
TRBV7-9	NA	TRBJ1-5	NA	CASSLDYSGQPQHF	TGTGCCAGCAGCTTGGACTACAGCGGTCAGCCCCAGCATTTT
TRBV27	TRBD1	TRBJ1-4	NA	CASRRTGYNEKLFF	TGTGCCAGCAGGAGGACAGGGTATAATGAAAAACTGTTTTTT
TRBV29-1	TRBD1	TRBJ2-4	few	CSGRRDRSEYF	TGCAGCGGCAGGCGGGACAGGTCAGAGTACTTC
TRBV28	NA	TRBJ1-4	few	CASSFTANNEKLFF	TGTGCCAGCAGTTTTACCGCCAATAATGAAAAACTGTTTTTT
TRBV28	NA	TRBJ1-5	many	CASSLLIGNQPQHF	TGTGCCAGCAGTTTATTGATAGGCAATCAGCCCCAGCATTTT
TRBV2	NA	TRBJ2-7	few	CASSEALRSGAKLSYEQYF	TGTGCCAGCAGTGAAGCGCTTCGTTCAGGGGCCAAACTCTCCTACGAGCAGTACTTC
TRBV14	NA	TRBJ2-1	many	CASSQDGRASYNEQFF	TGTGCCAGCAGCCAAGATGGCCGGGCCTCCTACAATGAGCAGTTCTTC
TRBV2	NA	TRBJ2-1	many	CASKDREDPNEQFF	TGTGCCAGCAAAGACAGGGAGGATCCCAATGAGCAGTTCTTC
TRBV20-1	NA	TRBJ1-2	many	CSATGLVYGYTF	TGCAGTGCTACCGGCCTGGTCTATGGCTACACCTTC
TRBV7-3	NA	TRBJ1-1	few	CASSLSGTTTAFF	TGTGCCAGCAGCTTAAGCGGGACTACCACCGCTTTCTTT
TRBV20-1	TRBD1	TRBJ1-1	few	CSARASSGGTGGAVAEAFF	TGCAGTGCTAGAGCCTCAAGTGGGGGGACAGGGGGTGCCGTCGCTGAAGCTTTCTTT
TRBV6-2/TRBV6-3	TRBD1	TRBJ2-2	many	CASIKTGGANTGELFF	TGTGCCAGCATAAAGACAGGGGGCGCGAACACCGGGGAGCTGTTTTTT
TRBV3-1	TRBD1	TRBJ1-1	many	CASSQGRGTGGVSTEAFF	TGTGCCAGCAGCCAAGGAAGGGGGACAGGGGGCGTTAGCACTGAAGCTTTCTTT
TRBV20-1	NA	TRBJ2-6	NA	CSASAQTSGANVLTF	TGCAGTGCTAGTGCGCAAACCTCTGGGGCCAACGTCCTGACTTTC
TRBV11-3	TRBD2	TRBJ2-3	few	CASSPRTSGGTFTDTQYF	TGTGCCAGCAGCCCTCGGACTAGCGGGGGGACTTTCACAGATACGCAGTATTTT
TRBV7-2	TRBD1	TRBJ1-6	many	CASSLSTGESPLHF	TGTGCCAGCAGCTTAAGCACAGGGGAGTCACCCCTCCACTTT
TRBV28	NA	TRBJ1-1	many	CASSPPEGTEAFF	TGTGCCAGCAGCCCCCCTGAGGGCACTGAAGCTTTCTTT
TRBV5-4	TRBD1	TRBJ2-5	many	CASSLGTGGETETQYF	TGTGCCAGCAGCTTGGGGACAGGGGGCGAGACAGAGACCCAGTACTTC
TRBV7-8	NA	TRBJ1-1	many	CASSSGGTEAFF	TGTGCCAGCAGCTCGGGGGGTACTGAAGCTTTCTTT
TRBV7-9	NA	TRBJ1-3	many	CASSLDGPANSGNTIYF	TGTGCCAGCAGCTTAGACGGGCCGGCAAACTCTGGAAACACCATATATTTT
TRBV18	NA	TRBJ2-3	many	CASSPDSTDTQYF	TGTGCCAGCTCACCAGACAGCACAGATACGCAGTATTTT
TRBV5-1	TRBD1	TRBJ2-6	once	CASSADRGLGANVLTF	TGCGCCAGCAGCGCCGACAGGGGGCTGGGGGCCAACGTCCTGACTTTC
TRBV19	NA	TRBJ1-1	many	CASSIIIGVPNTEAFF	TGTGCCAGTAGTATCATCATAGGAGTCCCGAACACTGAAGCTTTCTTT
TRBV7-6	NA	TRBJ2-1	many	CASSVGDTNEQFF	TGTGCCAGCAGCGTCGGGGACACTAATGAGCAGTTCTTC
TRBV28	NA	TRBJ1-5	many	CASSKQEWNQPQHF	TGTGCCAGCAGCAAACAGGAGTGGAATCAGCCCCAGCATTTT
TRBV6-1	NA	TRBJ2-1	many	CATTRAGSDNEQFF	TGTGCCACCACGAGGGCAGGGTCCGACAATGAGCAGTTCTTC
TRBV5-4	TRBD1	TRBJ2-7	many	CASSEGQGIYEQYF	TGTGCCAGCAGCGAGGGACAGGGAATTTACGAGCAGTACTTC
TRBV12-3/TRBV12-4	NA	TRBJ2-6	NA	CASSNSGVLPRSGANVLTF	TGTGCCAGCAGCAACTCAGGGGTCCTCCCTCGCTCTGGGGCCAACGTCCTGACTTTC
TRBV12-3/TRBV12-4	TRBD1	TRBJ1-1	NA	CASRTTGPMNTEAFF	TGTGCCAGCAGGACGACAGGGCCAATGAACACTGAAGCTTTCTTT
TRBV20-1	NA	TRBJ1-1	few	CSAEGFRGNTEAFF	TGCAGTGCTGAGGGCTTTAGGGGTAACACTGAAGCTTTCTTT
TRBV7-9	NA	TRBJ2-5	many	CASEGSEETQYF	TGTGCCAGCGAAGGTAGCGAAGAGACCCAGTACTTC
TRBV10-3	TRBD2	TRBJ2-5	many	CAISESLAGAYLETQYF	TGTGCCATCAGTGAGTCTCTAGCGGGGGCTTACCTAGAGACCCAGTACTTC
TRBV19	NA	TRBJ1-5	many	CASTQGWGNQPQHF	TGTGCCAGTACCCAGGGTTGGGGCAATCAGCCCCAGCATTTT
TRBV7-2	NA	TRBJ1-1	many	CASTPRLPERDRFGTEAFF	TGTGCCAGCACCCCCCGGCTTCCGGAACGCGACAGGTTCGGCACTGAAGCTTTCTTT
TRBV5-5	NA	TRBJ2-5	many	CASSLGRLQETQYF	TGTGCCAGCAGCTTAGGGAGACTACAAGAGACCCAGTACTTC
TRBV7-9	TRBD1	TRBJ2-7	many	CASSTGTGNSYEQYF	TGTGCCAGCAGCACCGGGACAGGGAATTCCTACGAGCAGTACTTC
TRBV20-1	NA	TRBJ2-6	many	CSGQSGANVLTF	TGCAGTGGACAGTCTGGGGCCAACGTCCTGACTTTC
TRBV20-1	NA	TRBJ2-1	many	CSVEGDRLFDEQFF	TGCAGTGTTGAGGGAGACAGGCTCTTTGATGAGCAGTTCTTC
TRBV7-2	TRBD1	TRBJ1-2	many	CASSLPGGARGYTF	TGTGCCAGCAGCTTACCAGGGGGCGCGCGGGGCTACACCTTC